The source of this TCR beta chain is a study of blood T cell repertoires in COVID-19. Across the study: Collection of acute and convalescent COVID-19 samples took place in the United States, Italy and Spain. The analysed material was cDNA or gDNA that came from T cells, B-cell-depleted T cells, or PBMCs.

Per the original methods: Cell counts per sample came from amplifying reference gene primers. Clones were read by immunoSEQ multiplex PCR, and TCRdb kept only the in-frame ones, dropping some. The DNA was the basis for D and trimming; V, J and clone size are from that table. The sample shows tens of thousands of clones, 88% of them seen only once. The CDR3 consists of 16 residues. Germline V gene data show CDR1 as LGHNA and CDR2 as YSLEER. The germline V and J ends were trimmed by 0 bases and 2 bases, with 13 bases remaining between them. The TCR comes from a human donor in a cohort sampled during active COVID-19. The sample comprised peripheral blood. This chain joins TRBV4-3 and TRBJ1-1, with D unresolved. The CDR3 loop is CASSQDGRQLNTEAFF. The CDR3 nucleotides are TGCGCCAGCAGCCAAGATGGGCGCCAGCTAAACACTGAAGCTTTCTTT.